A selection of T cell receptor beta chains follows, all from one sample in a study of control samples from healthy donors and cancer patients. Libraries were prepared by immunoSEQ multiplex PCR; TCRdb keeps only in-frame clonotypes and omits some of them. The sample carries approximately 150,000 clones, 93% recorded once. What was sequenced was blood. The receptors were gathered from a man between 18 and 29 years old in good health. Both conserved end residues are part of each CDR3. D genes are given only for firm matches. Size is stated for part of the rows, as once, few or many counts, or as a class when the clone is expanded.

>TRBJ2-1|few|TRBV5-4|TRBD2
TGTGCCAGCAGCCCCAGGACTAGCGGGAGCGATGAGCAGTTCTTC
CASSPRTSGSDEQFF
>TRBJ1-2|.|TRBV5-5|TRBD1
TGTGCCAGCAGCTTGGAGGGACAGGGGCCGATCTATGGCTACACCTTC
CASSLEGQGPIYGYTF
>TRBJ1-1|.|TRBV2|.
TGTGCCAGCGGGGCAGGGAACACTGAAGCTTTCTTT
CASGAGNTEAFF
>TRBJ2-7|.|TRBV29-1|TRBD2
TGCAGCGTTGGCGGGGGGTCGTACGAGCAGTACTTC
CSVGGGSYEQYF
>TRBJ1-1|.|TRBV5-6|.
TGTGCCAGCAGCTTGGTGGGCACGGGACTACGAGCTTTCTTT
CASSLVGTGLRAFF
>TRBJ2-3|once|TRBV7-6|.
TGTGCCAGCAGCTTAGCCCCTGAAAGCACAGATACGCAGTATTTT
CASSLAPESTDTQYF
>TRBJ2-7|.|TRBV29-1|.
TGCAGCGCCGGAAGTGGCAGGCCCTACGAGCAGTACTTC
CSAGSGRPYEQYF
>TRBJ2-3|.|TRBV10-3|.
TGTGCCGGAGGGGCGGCTAGCACAGATACGCAGTATTTT
CAGGAASTDTQYF
>TRBJ2-2|.|TRBV5-6|.
TGTGCCAGCAGCCCGGGGGTCATAAACACCGGGGAGCTGTTTTTT
CASSPGVINTGELFF
>TRBJ2-5|.|TRBV19|.
TGTGCCAGTAGTATACAGGCGCGCGGGGCAGAGACCCAGTACTTC
CASSIQARGAETQYF
>TRBJ2-7|.|TRBV5-4|.
TGTGCCAGCAGCTTGGACCTGGTGAAAGGGGAGCAGTACTTC
CASSLDLVKGEQYF
>TRBJ1-6|once|TRBV11-2|.
TGTGCCAGCAGCTTCGGGTACCTTGACGGCGAACCCCTCCACTTT
CASSFGYLDGEPLHF
>TRBJ2-1|.|TRBV14|.
TGTGCCAGCAGCCCGACCGCCGCGGGGGAGCAGTTCTTC
CASSPTAAGEQFF
>TRBJ1-1|.|TRBV6-5|.
TGTGCCAGCAGTTACTCGATGTTAGTGGGGAACACTGAAGCTTTCTTT
CASSYSMLVGNTEAFF
>TRBJ1-1|.|TRBV19|.
TGTGCCAGTAGTATTTACGTAGACACTGAAGCTTTCTTT
CASSIYVDTEAFF
>TRBJ2-1|.|TRBV19|.
TGTGCCAGTAGTATGACGCGTTTCGGCAACGAGCAGTTCTTC
CASSMTRFGNEQFF
>TRBJ2-2|.|TRBV7-6|.
TGTGCCAGCAGCATACAGGCTCAGAACACCGGGGAGCTGTTTTTT
CASSIQAQNTGELFF
>TRBJ2-2|.|TRBV14|TRBD1
TGTGCCAGCAGCCTTGACAGGGGTTACACCGGGGAGCTGTTTTTT
CASSLDRGYTGELFF
>TRBJ2-3|.|TRBV13|TRBD1
TGTGCCAGCAGCTTGAACAGGGGGCAGGATACGCAGTATTTT
CASSLNRGQDTQYF
>TRBJ1-1|.|TRBV24-1|TRBD1
TGTGCCACCAGTGACCCAGACAGGGCTGAAGCTTTCTTT
CATSDPDRAEAFF
>TRBJ1-3|once|TRBV21-1|.
TGTGCCAGCAGCAAAGCAATCCGGTACCCTGGAAACACCATATATTTT
CASSKAIRYPGNTIYF
>TRBJ2-1|.|TRBV30|.
TGTGCCTGGAGTGTACTGGGGACCCTCTACAATGAGCAGTTCTTC
CAWSVLGTLYNEQFF
>TRBJ1-3|.|TRBV5-6|.
TGTGCCAGCAGCTACGGACCGCCGGCTGGAAACACCATATATTTT
CASSYGPPAGNTIYF
>TRBJ1-1|.|TRBV15|.
TGTGCCACCAGCAGAGATCCAGGGAACACTGAAGCTTTCTTT
CATSRDPGNTEAFF
>TRBJ2-3|.|TRBV30|TRBD2
TGTGCCTGGAAAGCGGGAGGAAACACAGATACGCAGTATTTT
CAWKAGGNTDTQYF
>TRBJ2-5|.|TRBV6-5|TRBD1
TGTGCCAGCAGTTACTTGACAGGGGACGAGACCCAGTACTTC
CASSYLTGDETQYF
>TRBJ2-7|.|TRBV28|.
TGTGCCAGCAGCCCAGGGGCTACCTCCTACGAGCAGTACTTC
CASSPGATSYEQYF
>TRBJ1-1|.|TRBV5-1|TRBD1
TGCGCCAGCAGCGTCAACAGGGGGAACACTGAAGCTTTCTTT
CASSVNRGNTEAFF
>TRBJ2-7|.|TRBV5-8|.
TGTGCCAGCAGCTTGGCCCGGGGGGCGGTGAACGAGCAGTACTTC
CASSLARGAVNEQYF
>TRBJ1-6|.|TRBV30|.
TGTGCCTGGAGTGTACAAGTCAGGTCCCTCCACTTT
CAWSVQVRSLHF
>TRBJ1-1|.|TRBV29-1|TRBD1
TGCAGCGCCCTGACAGGGCGATTGACTGAAGCTTTCTTT
CSALTGRLTEAFF
>TRBJ1-5|.|TRBV27|.
TGTGCCAGCAGATCAGGGCTTGGCCAGCCCCAGCATTTT
CASRSGLGQPQHF
>TRBJ2-7|once|TRBV4-1|.
TGCGCCAGCAGCCAAGATAGGGAGCTTAACGAGCAGTACTTC
CASSQDRELNEQYF
>TRBJ1-1|.|TRBV7-9|.
TGTGCCAGCACCATTGGGGCCTCAGAAGCTTTCTTT
CASTIGASEAFF
>TRBJ1-1|.|TRBV6-5|TRBD1
TGTGCCAGCAGTCCCGAGCCGGGACAGGGGCCGGAAGCTTTCTTT
CASSPEPGQGPEAFF
>TRBJ1-4|.|TRBV9|.
TGTGCCAGCACGCCTGGTGGGGGCGGTGAAAAACTGTTTTTT
CASTPGGGGEKLFF
>TRBJ1-4|.|TRBV5-4|.
TGTGCCAGCAGCTTGCAGGGGACTGCAACTAATGAAAAACTGTTTTTT
CASSLQGTATNEKLFF
>TRBJ2-1|.|TRBV14|TRBD2
TGTGCCAGCAGCCAAGATAGCGGGAGTAGAAACAATGAGCAGTTCTTC
CASSQDSGSRNNEQFF
>TRBJ2-7|.|TRBV11-3|.
TGTGCCAGCAGCTTATGGTCCGGACAAACCTACGAGCAGTACTTC
CASSLWSGQTYEQYF
>TRBJ1-2|.|TRBV29-1|TRBD1
TGCAGCGTTGTCGCGGACAGGGACTATGGCTACACCTTC
CSVVADRDYGYTF
>TRBJ2-5|.|TRBV28|.
TGTGCCAGCAGTTTCTCGGTGGGGCAGATCCAGCGACGGCAAGAGACCCAGTACTTC
CASSFSVGQIQRRQETQYF